These T cell receptor beta chains were read from a single sample in a study of T-cell reconstitution after alpha-beta-depleted transplantation in children. TCRdb processed the PCR reads anew with MiXCR; each CDR3 protein has one entry. This table has about 540,000 distinct CDR3 sequences, about 18% appearing once. Sequencing was performed on PBMCs from the stem cell graft donor, taken from the stem cell graft. These TCRs come from a human donor who donated a stem cell graft to a child with acute lymphoblastic leukemia. The CDR3 runs from the conserved cysteine through the conserved F or W. Each record gives: D gene, J gene, V gene, clone size, CDR3 protein, CDR3 DNA. The D gene is left open where the match is weak. Size tells how often a clone was seen (once, few, many) or the class of an expanded clone, and some rows leave it out.

d_call: TRBD1
j_call: TRBJ1-1
v_call: TRBV27
clone_size: .
cdr3_aa: CASSSRQGGAFF
cdr3_nt: TGTGCCAGCAGTTCCAGACAGGGTGGAGCTTTCTTT

d_call: .
j_call: TRBJ2-3
v_call: TRBV11-2
clone_size: .
cdr3_aa: CASSLGLRLDSTDTQYF
cdr3_nt: TGTGCCAGCAGCTTAGGTCTACGACTCGACTCAACAGATACGCAGTATTTT

d_call: .
j_call: TRBJ2-5
v_call: TRBV9
clone_size: .
cdr3_aa: CASSRGQATQETQYF
cdr3_nt: TGTGCCAGCAGCCGAGGACAAGCTACGCAAGAGACCCAGTACTTC

d_call: TRBD1
j_call: TRBJ1-2
v_call: TRBV6-1
clone_size: .
cdr3_aa: CASSDTWDRGDYGYTF
cdr3_nt: TGTGCCAGCAGCGACACCTGGGACAGGGGGGACTATGGCTACACCTTC

d_call: .
j_call: TRBJ1-1
v_call: TRBV11-2
clone_size: .
cdr3_aa: CASSPQTAEAFF
cdr3_nt: TGTGCCAGCAGCCCGCAGACAGCTGAAGCTTTCTTT

d_call: .
j_call: TRBJ2-1
v_call: TRBV12-3/TRBV12-4
clone_size: few
cdr3_aa: CASSFGGLSSYNEQFF
cdr3_nt: TGTGCCAGCAGTTTCGGGGGGCTAAGCTCCTACAATGAGCAGTTCTTC

d_call: .
j_call: TRBJ1-2
v_call: TRBV5-1
clone_size: .
cdr3_aa: CASSLVAAGQGYTF
cdr3_nt: TGCGCCAGCAGCTTGGTGGCGGCAGGGCAAGGCTACACCTTC

d_call: TRBD1
j_call: TRBJ1-1
v_call: TRBV29-1
clone_size: .
cdr3_aa: CSVSRQGAVAEAFF
cdr3_nt: TGCAGCGTTTCAAGACAGGGGGCTGTGGCTGAAGCTTTCTTT

d_call: TRBD1
j_call: TRBJ1-2
v_call: TRBV12-3/TRBV12-4
clone_size: few
cdr3_aa: CASSRDRGRRDGYTF
cdr3_nt: TGTGCCAGCAGTAGAGACAGGGGGAGGCGGGATGGCTACACCTTC

d_call: TRBD2
j_call: TRBJ2-1
v_call: TRBV12-3/TRBV12-4
clone_size: .
cdr3_aa: CASSKASGSNEQFF
cdr3_nt: TGTGCCAGCTCCAAGGCTAGCGGGAGCAATGAGCAGTTCTTC

d_call: TRBD1
j_call: TRBJ1-1
v_call: TRBV5-1
clone_size: .
cdr3_aa: CASSPRGPSSKNTEAFF
cdr3_nt: TGCGCCAGCAGCCCGAGGGGGCCTAGTAGTAAGAACACTGAAGCTTTCTTT

d_call: TRBD2
j_call: TRBJ2-1
v_call: TRBV12-3/TRBV12-4
clone_size: .
cdr3_aa: CASSLMGSGRAREQFF
cdr3_nt: TGTGCCAGCAGTTTAATGGGGAGCGGGAGGGCCAGAGAGCAGTTCTTC

d_call: TRBD2
j_call: TRBJ2-3
v_call: TRBV20-1
clone_size: .
cdr3_aa: CSARLSGRAPDTQYF
cdr3_nt: TGCAGTGCTAGATTAAGCGGGAGGGCCCCAGATACGCAGTATTTT

d_call: .
j_call: TRBJ2-7
v_call: TRBV19
clone_size: few
cdr3_aa: CASSITDREQYF
cdr3_nt: TGTGCCAGTAGTATCACCGACAGGGAGCAGTACTTC

d_call: .
j_call: TRBJ1-1
v_call: TRBV12-3/TRBV12-4
clone_size: .
cdr3_aa: CASSLPEAFF
cdr3_nt: TGTGCCAGCAGTTTGCCTGAAGCTTTCTTT

d_call: .
j_call: TRBJ1-2
v_call: TRBV6-5
clone_size: few
cdr3_aa: CASSYLLPAYGYTF
cdr3_nt: TGTGCCAGCAGTTACCTTTTGCCGGCCTATGGCTACACCTTC

d_call: TRBD2
j_call: TRBJ2-3
v_call: TRBV10-1
clone_size: few
cdr3_aa: CASSESGTSSITDTQYF
cdr3_nt: TGCGCCAGCAGTGAATCCGGGACTAGTTCCATTACAGATACGCAGTATTTT

d_call: TRBD2
j_call: TRBJ2-1
v_call: TRBV7-9
clone_size: .
cdr3_aa: CASSATSGRSNEQFF
cdr3_nt: TGTGCCAGCAGCGCAACTAGCGGGAGATCGAATGAGCAGTTCTTC

d_call: .
j_call: TRBJ2-1
v_call: TRBV29-1
clone_size: .
cdr3_aa: CSSRGGQGEPGAFF
cdr3_nt: TGCAGCTCCCGGGGGGGGCAGGGGGAACCCGGCGCCTTCTTC

d_call: TRBD2
j_call: TRBJ2-7
v_call: TRBV20-1
clone_size: once
cdr3_aa: CSAGGLAGRQYF
cdr3_nt: TGCAGTGCCGGGGGACTAGCGGGTCGGCAGTACTTC

d_call: .
j_call: TRBJ1-5
v_call: TRBV7-9
clone_size: .
cdr3_aa: CASSLPGVQPQHF
cdr3_nt: TGTGCCAGCAGCTTGCCAGGGGTTCAGCCCCAGCATTTT

d_call: .
j_call: TRBJ2-7
v_call: TRBV27
clone_size: .
cdr3_aa: CASSHSGASYEQYF
cdr3_nt: TGTGCCAGCAGTCATAGCGGAGCCTCCTACGAGCAGTACTTC

d_call: .
j_call: TRBJ1-2
v_call: TRBV29-1
clone_size: few
cdr3_aa: CSVESEQAYGYTF
cdr3_nt: TGCAGCGTTGAATCTGAACAGGCCTATGGCTACACCTTC

d_call: TRBD2
j_call: TRBJ2-3
v_call: TRBV20-1
clone_size: few
cdr3_aa: CSVPVRLGGDTQYF
cdr3_nt: TGCAGTGTTCCTGTGAGGCTGGGGGGGGATACGCAGTATTTT

d_call: TRBD1
j_call: TRBJ2-3
v_call: TRBV29-1
clone_size: few
cdr3_aa: CSVRGTGATDTQYF
cdr3_nt: TGCAGCGTCCGAGGGACAGGGGCCACAGATACGCAGTATTTT

d_call: .
j_call: TRBJ2-3
v_call: TRBV5-1
clone_size: few
cdr3_aa: CASSSGFGVTDTQYF
cdr3_nt: TGCGCCAGCAGCTCAGGGTTCGGGGTTACGGATACGCAGTATTTT

d_call: .
j_call: TRBJ2-3
v_call: TRBV5-1
clone_size: .
cdr3_aa: CASSLDTGLPLSTDTQYF
cdr3_nt: TGCGCCAGCAGCTTGGATACGGGGCTCCCCTTAAGCACAGATACGCAGTATTTT

d_call: .
j_call: TRBJ2-7
v_call: TRBV12-3/TRBV12-4
clone_size: many
cdr3_aa: CASSFSSNYEQYF
cdr3_nt: TGTGCCAGCAGTTTCAGCTCCAACTACGAGCAGTACTTC

d_call: .
j_call: TRBJ2-7
v_call: TRBV6-5
clone_size: .
cdr3_aa: CASSYSLFEGNEQYF
cdr3_nt: TGTGCCAGCAGTTACTCGCTCTTTGAAGGCAACGAGCAGTACTTC

d_call: .
j_call: TRBJ1-1
v_call: TRBV7-6
clone_size: few
cdr3_aa: CASSWDRGAGSTEAFF
cdr3_nt: TGTGCCAGCAGCTGGGACCGAGGGGCGGGGAGCACTGAAGCTTTCTTT

d_call: TRBD1
j_call: TRBJ2-3
v_call: TRBV20-1
clone_size: .
cdr3_aa: CSASQNRDRKILGLDTQYF
cdr3_nt: TGCAGTGCTAGCCAAAACCGGGACAGGAAAATCCTAGGGTTAGATACGCAGTATTTT

d_call: .
j_call: TRBJ2-7
v_call: TRBV27
clone_size: .
cdr3_aa: CASSTVGAPPYYEQYF
cdr3_nt: TGTGCCAGCAGTACCGTTGGGGCCCCCCCGTACTACGAGCAGTACTTC

d_call: .
j_call: TRBJ2-1
v_call: TRBV12-3/TRBV12-4
clone_size: .
cdr3_aa: CASSLPGTLTYNEQFF
cdr3_nt: TGTGCCAGCAGTTTACCCGGGACCCTGACCTACAATGAGCAGTTCTTC

d_call: .
j_call: TRBJ1-5
v_call: TRBV6-1
clone_size: few
cdr3_aa: CASRKGSAQPQHF
cdr3_nt: TGTGCCAGCAGGAAGGGGTCTGCTCAGCCCCAGCATTTT

d_call: TRBD2
j_call: TRBJ2-3
v_call: TRBV7-2
clone_size: few
cdr3_aa: CASSLVSGRTDTQYF
cdr3_nt: TGTGCCAGCAGCTTAGTTAGCGGGAGGACAGATACGCAGTATTTT

d_call: .
j_call: TRBJ2-2
v_call: TRBV2
clone_size: .
cdr3_aa: CASSFTGSPGELFF
cdr3_nt: TGTGCCAGCAGCTTTACAGGGAGTCCCGGGGAGCTGTTTTTT

d_call: TRBD2
j_call: TRBJ2-3
v_call: TRBV20-1
clone_size: .
cdr3_aa: CSASGQREGTDTQYF
cdr3_nt: TGCAGTGCTAGTGGCCAGCGGGAGGGCACAGATACGCAGTATTTT

d_call: TRBD2
j_call: TRBJ2-7
v_call: TRBV7-8
clone_size: .
cdr3_aa: CASSTYGGEAEQYF
cdr3_nt: TGTGCCAGCAGCACATATGGGGGGGAGGCCGAGCAGTACTTC

d_call: .
j_call: TRBJ1-1
v_call: TRBV29-1
clone_size: few
cdr3_aa: CSVGRGQNTEAFF
cdr3_nt: TGCAGCGTTGGTAGGGGCCAAAACACTGAAGCTTTCTTT

d_call: .
j_call: TRBJ1-2
v_call: TRBV20-1
clone_size: .
cdr3_aa: CSAPFELGYGYTF
cdr3_nt: TGCAGTGCTCCCTTCGAGTTGGGCTATGGCTACACCTTC

d_call: .
j_call: TRBJ1-4
v_call: TRBV10-1
clone_size: few
cdr3_aa: CASSGQGREKLFF
cdr3_nt: TGCGCCAGCAGTGGGCAGGGGAGGGAAAAACTGTTTTTT